This TCR beta chain comes out of a study of graft-versus-host responses after intestinal transplantation. Trimming removed 0 bases from V and 5 bases from J, with 13 bases in between. Germline CDR1 and CDR2: SGHDT and YYEEEE. CDR3 length equals 15 residues. Sequencing used immunoSEQ multiplex PCR; TCRdb keeps in-frame clones, though not all of them. The sample includes 15,000 to 20,000 clones, roughly a third seen only once; the top ten take about 2%. The chain is built from TRBV5-6 and TRBJ2-3; D uncertain. Sequenced material: alloreactive CD4+ T cells from a mixed lymphocyte reaction culture, taken before transplantation. Subset specified: CFSE-low proliferating T cells sorted from roughly six-day pre-transplant mixed lymphocyte reaction (GvH or HvG direction). This TCR derives from a human patient who was an organ donor for intestinal transplantation. The chain's CDR3 is CASSLEEGFKDTQYF. As DNA, the CDR3 is TGTGCCAGCAGCTTGGAAGAAGGGTTTAAAGATACGCAGTATTTT.